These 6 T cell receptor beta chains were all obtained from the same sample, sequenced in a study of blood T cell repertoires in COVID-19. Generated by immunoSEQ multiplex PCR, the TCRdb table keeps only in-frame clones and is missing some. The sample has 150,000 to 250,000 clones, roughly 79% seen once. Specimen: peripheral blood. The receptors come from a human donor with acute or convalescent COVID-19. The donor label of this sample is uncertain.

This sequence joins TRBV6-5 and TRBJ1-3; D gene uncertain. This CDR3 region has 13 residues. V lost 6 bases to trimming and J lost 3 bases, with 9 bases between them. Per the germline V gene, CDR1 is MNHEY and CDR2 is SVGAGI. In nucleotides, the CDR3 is TGTGCCAGCAGGCTCTTTAGTGGAAACACCATATATTTT. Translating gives CASRLFSGNTIYF.

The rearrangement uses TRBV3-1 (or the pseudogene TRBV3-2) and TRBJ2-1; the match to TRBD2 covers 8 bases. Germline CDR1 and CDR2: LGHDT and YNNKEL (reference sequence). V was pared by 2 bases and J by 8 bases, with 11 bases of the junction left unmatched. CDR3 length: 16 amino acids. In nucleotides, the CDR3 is TGTGCCAGCAGCCAATCCCCCGGGACTAGAGGTGATGAGCAGTTCTTC. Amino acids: CASSQSPGTRGDEQFF.

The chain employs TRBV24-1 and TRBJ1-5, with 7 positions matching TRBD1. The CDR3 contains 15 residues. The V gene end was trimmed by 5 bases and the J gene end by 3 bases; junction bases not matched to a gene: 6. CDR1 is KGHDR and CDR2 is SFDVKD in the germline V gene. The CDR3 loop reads CATSATGAYNQPQHF. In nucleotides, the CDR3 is TGTGCCACCAGTGCAACAGGGGCCTACAATCAGCCCCAGCATTTT.

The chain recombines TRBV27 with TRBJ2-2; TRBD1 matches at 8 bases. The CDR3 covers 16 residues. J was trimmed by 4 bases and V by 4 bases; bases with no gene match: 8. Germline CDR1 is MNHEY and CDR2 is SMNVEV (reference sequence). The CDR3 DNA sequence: TGTGCCAGCAGTTCCGGACAGGGAAGAGGCACCGGGGAGCTGTTTTTT. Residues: CASSSGQGRGTGELFF.

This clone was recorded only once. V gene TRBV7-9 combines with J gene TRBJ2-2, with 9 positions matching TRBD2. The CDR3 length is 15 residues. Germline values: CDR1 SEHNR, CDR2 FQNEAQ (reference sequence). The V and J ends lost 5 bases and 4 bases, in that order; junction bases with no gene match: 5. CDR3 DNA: TGTGCCAGCAGCCGTAGCGGGAGCGCCACCGGGGAGCTGTTTTTT. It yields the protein CASSRSGSATGELFF.

The CDR3 DNA is TGTGCCAGCTCGTCCGGGGACAGTAAGGGCTACACCTTC. Residues: CASSSGDSKGYTF. The chain recombines TRBV18 with TRBJ1-2, with 7 nucleotides matching TRBD1. The CDR3 sequence is 13 residues long. The V segment lost 6 bases and the J segment 8 bases; nucleotides outside the gene matches: 9. Germline CDR1 KGHSH, CDR2 LQKENI.